This T cell receptor (beta chain) emerged from a study of blood T cell repertoires in COVID-19. The method was immunoSEQ multiplex PCR; TCRdb's version includes in-frame clones alone and lacks a portion of them. Of about 280,000 clones in the sample, roughly 85% are singletons; the top ten hold 2.5% to 3%. This CDR3 is built from 15 residues. Germline assignment: CDR1 KGHDR and CDR2 SFDVKD. V gave up 3 bases and J gave up 9 bases; unmatched junction bases: 6. Recovered participants had two consecutive negative NP/OP PCR tests, healthcare professional clearance, or symptom resolution. The sample taken for sequencing was PBMCs or T cells enriched from blood (not recorded which). The TCR originated in a woman in her forties or fifties who had recovered from COVID-19. The chain carries TRBV24-1 and TRBJ2-5, with 13 bases that match TRBD2. The CDR3 here is CATSDRTSGGFAQYF. For the CDR3, the DNA is TGTGCCACCAGTGATCGGACTAGCGGGGGTTTTGCCCAGTACTTC.